This T cell receptor beta chain was found in a study of blood T cell repertoires in COVID-19. The overall study: Collection of acute and convalescent COVID-19 samples took place in the United States, Italy and Spain. From T cells, B-cell-depleted T cells, or PBMCs came the material, which was cDNA or gDNA.

V was clipped by 1 base and J by 4 bases, with 9 bases between them. Germline loops: CDR1 LNHDA, CDR2 SQIVND (reference sequence). This CDR3 region has 14 residues. Authors' processing steps: Amplification of reference gene primers provided the estimated nucleated cell counts. Sequenced by immunoSEQ multiplex PCR; TCRdb stores in-frame clones only, minus some. V, J and clone size are those of that table, while D and trimming were read from the DNA. Among around 700,000 clones listed, approximately 90% were seen once. Sequenced input: peripheral blood. J is TRBJ2-3 and V is TRBV19, with D possibly being TRBD2 (6 bases). The clonotype originates from a woman aged 18-30 years with acute or convalescent COVID-19. CDR3 region: CASSIGGGADTQYF. CDR3 DNA sequence: TGTGCCAGTAGTATAGGAGGAGGGGCAGATACGCAGTATTTT. Drawing the rest from reference TRBV19 and TRBJ2-3, the complete variable domain is DGGITQSPKYLFRKEGQNVTLSCEQNLNHDAMYWYRQDPGQGLRLIYYSQIVNDFQKGDIAEGYSVSREKKESFPLTVTSAQKNPTAFYLCASSIGGGADTQYFGPGTRLTVL.